This entry lists 24 T cell receptor beta chains sequenced from one sample in a study of blood T cell repertoires in COVID-19. The protocol was immunoSEQ multiplex PCR, while the TCRdb copy is restricted to in-frame clones and leaves out a portion. The sample has some 83,000 clones, less than 80% seen once. Sequencing input: peripheral blood. These receptor sequences come from a woman aged 80 or older with acute or convalescent COVID-19.

J is TRBJ2-3 and V is TRBV10-3; 8 bases are shared with TRBD1. Trimming at V came to 5 bases and at J to 0 bases, leaving 7 bases not matched to a gene. The CDR3 is 16 amino acids. In germline, CDR1 is ENHRY, CDR2 SYGVKD. The CDR3 reads CAISSTGDPSTDTQYF. As DNA, the CDR3 is TGTGCCATCAGTTCGACAGGGGACCCTAGCACAGATACGCAGTATTTT.

This clone has only one observation. The gene calls are TRBV3-1 (or the pseudogene TRBV3-2) and TRBJ2-4; D may be TRBD2 (7 bases). Looked up from germline, CDR1 is LGHDT and CDR2 is YNNKEL (reference sequence). V dropped 5 bases and J dropped 6 bases, with 17 bases sitting between them. The CDR3 contains 15 residues. This CDR3 is CASSFGGRKINIQYF. CDR3 in DNA: TGTGCCAGCAGCTTCGGGGGGCGCAAGATAAACATTCAGTACTTC.

The chain recombines TRBV15 with TRBJ1-4, with 8 bases identical to TRBD1. Unmatched junction bases numbered 7, after V lost 3 bases and J lost 4 bases. The CDR3 runs 16 residues. CDR1 and CDR2 from the germline V gene are LNHNV and YYDKDF (reference sequence). CDR3 sequence reads: CATSSKDRGSNEKLFF. DNA for the CDR3: TGTGCCACCAGCAGTAAAGACAGGGGTAGTAATGAAAAACTGTTTTTT.

The chain joins TRBV25-1 to TRBJ1-1, with a possible D match to TRBD1 (5 bases). V was cut by 2 bases and J by 5 bases, with 12 bases left in between. Germline V lookup: CDR1 MGHDK, CDR2 SYGVNS. There are 14 residues in the CDR3. The CDR3 is CASSEPGHLTEAFF. In DNA form, the CDR3 reads TGTGCCAGCAGTGAACCCGGACATTTGACTGAAGCTTTCTTT.

The chain uses TRBV6-6 and TRBJ1-4, with 7 bases matching TRBD1. The CDR3 runs 14 residues. Germline CDR1 and CDR2: MNHNY and SVGAGI (reference sequence). Trimming took 7 bases from V and 7 from J; bases not matched to a gene: 9. CDR3 sequence: CASTRQGSGEKLFF. For the CDR3, the DNA is TGTGCCAGCACCAGACAGGGCTCGGGTGAAAAACTGTTTTTT.

The chain recombines TRBV6-5 with TRBJ2-7; TRBD2 agrees at 10 bases. CDR3 length: 15 residues. The V gene end was trimmed by 5 bases and the J gene end by 3 bases; junction bases not matched to a gene: 7. The germline CDR1 and CDR2 sequences are MNHEY and SVGAGI. This chain's CDR3 is CASSPLAGGFYEQYF. CDR3 coding DNA: TGTGCCAGCAGTCCCTTAGCGGGGGGTTTCTACGAGCAGTACTTC.

This clone was counted only a few times. The chain links TRBV4-2 to TRBJ2-3; no reliable D call. Germline V gives CDR1 LGHNA, CDR2 YNFKEQ. Trimming stripped 4 bases from V and 3 bases from J, with 8 bases between. There are 13 residues in the CDR3. CDR3 nucleotide sequence: TGTGCCAGCAGCCTCGCCCGGACAGATACGCAGTATTTT. This gives the protein CASSLARTDTQYF.

The sample holds a few counts of this clone. V and J are TRBV28 and TRBJ1-2; D gene unclear. Deletions cut 8 bases from V and 8 bases from J, with 9 bases between. This CDR3 spans 10 amino acids. Germline CDR1 reads MDHEN; CDR2 reads SYDVKM. CDR3 in amino acids: CASAEEGYTF. In DNA, the CDR3 is TGTGCCAGCGCAGAGGAGGGCTACACCTTC.

DNA for the CDR3: TGTGCCATCAGTGAGGGAGGGGATGAGCAGTTCTTC. Protein sequence: CAISEGGDEQFF. The chain employs TRBV10-3 and TRBJ2-1; tentative D call: TRBD2 (6 bases). The CDR3 runs to 12 residues. Germline V lookup: CDR1 ENHRY, CDR2 SYGVKD. V was clipped by 2 bases and J by 8 bases, with 7 bases between them.

This chain connects TRBV3-1 (or the pseudogene TRBV3-2) to TRBJ2-1, with 7 nucleotides matching TRBD2. The CDR3 runs 17 residues. Unmatched junction bases numbered 7, after V lost 0 bases and J lost 2 bases. CDR1 LGHDT and CDR2 YNNKEL come from the germline V gene (reference sequence). In nucleotides, the CDR3 is TGTGCCAGCAGCCAAGAGGGGGGGACTATTGCCTACAATGAGCAGTTCTTC. The encoded protein is CASSQEGGTIAYNEQFF.

The rearrangement links TRBV29-1 to TRBJ2-3; no reliable D call. Trimming took 3 bases from V and 6 from J, leaving 10 bases between them. Germline V lookup: CDR1 SQVTM, CDR2 ANQGSEA. The length of the CDR3 is 12 residues. CDR3 region: CSVESVSDTQYF. The CDR3 nucleotides read TGCAGCGTTGAGAGCGTATCCGATACGCAGTATTTT.

V gene TRBV6-2 or TRBV6-3 combines with J gene TRBJ1-6; TRBD1 is a possible D gene (5 bases). This CDR3 is built from 14 residues. The V gene's germline CDR1 is MNHEY and CDR2 SVGEGT. Trimming removed 5 bases from V and 9 bases from J, with 14 bases in between. CDR3 sequence (DNA): TGTGCCAGCAGTCCCCCGGACATTTCTTCACCCCTCCACTTT. Its protein product is CASSPPDISSPLHF.

The genes are TRBV19 and TRBJ2-7; 7 nucleotides agree with TRBD1. Per the germline V gene, CDR1 is LNHDA and CDR2 is SQIVND (reference sequence). This CDR3 region has 14 residues. The V segment lost 7 bases and the J segment 3 bases; nucleotides outside the gene matches: 9. CDR3 DNA sequence: TGTGCCAGTACCCTCGACAGGGCCAACTACGAGCAGTACTTC. As protein: CASTLDRANYEQYF.

CDR3 loop: CASSNYRGEGYTF. CDR3 sequence (DNA): TGTGCCAGCAGTAACTACAGGGGAGAAGGCTACACCTTC. This chain joins TRBV12-3 or TRBV12-4 and TRBJ1-2; 7 nucleotides agree with TRBD1. J lost 8 bases, V lost 5 bases, and 8 bases had no gene match. This CDR3 region has 13 residues.

CDR3 in DNA: TGTGCCAGCAGGCCGGGGGATGAAAAACTGTTTTTT. This codes for CASRPGDEKLFF. The chain joins TRBV28 to TRBJ1-4, with D possibly matching TRBD1 (5 bases). Per germline, CDR1 MDHEN and CDR2 SYDVKM. The ends were cut back, 6 bases at V and 6 bases at J, with 8 bases in the middle. The CDR3 extends over 12 amino acids.

V is TRBV19 and J is TRBJ2-7; no firm D call. Germline V lookup: CDR1 LNHDA, CDR2 SQIVND (reference sequence). This CDR3 is 14 amino acids long. Deletions cut 4 bases from V and 4 bases from J, with 14 bases between. The CDR3 here is CASSNGESSYEQYF. CDR3 in DNA: TGTGCCAGTAGTAATGGAGAATCGAGTTACGAGCAGTACTTC.

This chain joins TRBV6-2 or TRBV6-3 and TRBJ1-4; D gene unclear. The germline CDR1 and CDR2 sequences are MNHEY and SVGEGT. The CDR3 loop spans 14 amino acids. The ends were cut back, 4 bases at V and 2 bases at J, with 8 bases in the middle. CDR3 region: CASSFIGTNEKLFF. The CDR3 nucleotides read TGTGCCAGCAGTTTTATCGGTACTAATGAAAAACTGTTTTTT.

The chain recombines TRBV6-2 or TRBV6-3 with TRBJ2-3; 8 bases map to TRBD1. J gave up 2 bases and V 0 bases, and 7 bases lay outside the gene matches. Germline CDR1 reads MNHEY; CDR2 reads SVGEGT. CDR3 length: 17 residues. The CDR3 coding sequence is TGTGCCAGCAGTTACTCACCGGGGGACAGGTACACAGATACGCAGTATTTT. It is translated as CASSYSPGDRYTDTQYF.

The V and J genes are TRBV27 and TRBJ1-6; D unresolved. CDR1 is MNHEY, CDR2 SMNVEV, per germline (reference sequence). CDR3 length: 15 amino acids. Trimming removed 2 bases at V and 7 bases at J, with 12 bases between. CDR3 protein: CASSLEGSTNSPLHF. The CDR3 nucleotides are TGTGCCAGCAGTTTAGAGGGCAGTACCAATTCACCCCTCCACTTT.

The chain links TRBV5-1 to TRBJ1-1, with TRBD1 identical over 8 bases. The CDR3 length is 14 residues. V dropped 4 bases and J dropped 2; count of bases not matched to a gene: 4. In germline, CDR1 is SGHRS, CDR2 YFSETQ. CDR3 sequence reads: CASSPRGLNTEAFF. The CDR3 coding sequence is TGCGCCAGCAGCCCCAGGGGGCTAAACACTGAAGCTTTCTTT.

The chain carries TRBV12-2 and TRBJ2-5; the DNA was not compared with TRBD2, the D call given in the table. TRBV12-2 is noted as a pseudogene. The CDR3 runs to 15 residues. The CDR3 spells CASRFWRGPKETQYF. The CDR3 bases are TGTGCAAGTCGCTTCTGGCGGGGGCCTAAAGAGACCCAGTACTTC.

This clone was detected only a few times. The chain links TRBV7-9 to TRBJ2-1; TRBD2 is a possible D gene (6 bases). The ends were cut back, 1 base at V and 5 bases at J, with 6 bases in the middle. The germline CDR1 and CDR2 sequences are SEHNR and FQNEAQ (reference sequence). This CDR3 has 13 amino acids. The CDR3 region is CASSLGTNNEQFF. The CDR3 coding sequence is TGTGCCAGCAGCTTAGGGACTAACAATGAGCAGTTCTTC.

The chain has TRBV5-4 and TRBJ2-3; no clear D gene. From germline, CDR1 is SGHNT and CDR2 YYREEE (reference sequence). Between the trimmed V and J ends, which lost 4 bases and 0 bases, there was a span of 3 bases. This CDR3 has 12 residues. The CDR3 spells CASSTSTDTQYF. In DNA form, the CDR3 reads TGTGCCAGCAGCACTAGCACAGATACGCAGTATTTT.

This rearrangement joins TRBV7-2 to TRBJ1-1; D is undetermined. V gave up 2 bases and J gave up 6 bases, with 13 bases separating them. Germline values: CDR1 SGHTA, CDR2 FQGNSA. The CDR3 length is 14 residues. The CDR3 DNA is TGTGCCAGCAGCTTAAGGAGGGAGGTGCCTGAAGCTTTCTTT. Encoded protein: CASSLRREVPEAFF.